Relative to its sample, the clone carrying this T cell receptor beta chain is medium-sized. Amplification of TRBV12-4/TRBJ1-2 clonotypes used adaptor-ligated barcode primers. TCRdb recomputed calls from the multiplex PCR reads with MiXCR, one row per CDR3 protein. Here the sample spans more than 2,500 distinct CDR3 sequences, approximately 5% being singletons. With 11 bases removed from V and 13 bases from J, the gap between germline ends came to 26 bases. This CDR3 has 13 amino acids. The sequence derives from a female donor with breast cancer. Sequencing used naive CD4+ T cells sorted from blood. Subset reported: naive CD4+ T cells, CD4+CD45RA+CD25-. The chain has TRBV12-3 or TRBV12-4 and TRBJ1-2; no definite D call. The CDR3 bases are TGTGCCGTGAACCTCAGCCCCAGACGATTCGTCACCTTC. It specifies CAVNLSPRRFVTF.